This TCR beta chain emerged from a study of blood T cell repertoires in COVID-19. At the level of the study: Samples came from the United States, Italy and Spain, spanning acute and convalescent COVID-19. PBMCs, B-cell-depleted T cells, or T cells were the source of the cDNA or gDNA that made up the material.

The V gene lost 5 bases and the J gene lost 2 bases, with 19 bases spanning the gap. This CDR3 comprises 16 residues. Germline V gene sequence: CDR1 LGHDT, CDR2 YNNKEL (reference sequence). In the original processing: Estimates of nucleated cell counts were drawn from the amplification of reference gene primers. Data came from immunoSEQ multiplex PCR; TCRdb stores just in-frame clones and leaves some out. Clonal size and the V and J genes are those of that table, whereas D and trimming came from the DNA. Of tens of thousands of clones detected, about 90% appear once; the ten largest clones hold 4.5% to 5.5%.

The gene calls are TRBV3-1 (or the pseudogene TRBV3-2) and TRBJ2-7; D is uncertain. The TCR was taken from a man older than 75 in a cohort sampled during active COVID-19. The sample taken for sequencing was peripheral blood. CDR3 sequence reads: CASSYQAATTTYEQYF. The CDR3 nucleotides are TGTGCCAGCAGCTACCAAGCCGCAACCACGACCTACGAGCAGTACTTC.